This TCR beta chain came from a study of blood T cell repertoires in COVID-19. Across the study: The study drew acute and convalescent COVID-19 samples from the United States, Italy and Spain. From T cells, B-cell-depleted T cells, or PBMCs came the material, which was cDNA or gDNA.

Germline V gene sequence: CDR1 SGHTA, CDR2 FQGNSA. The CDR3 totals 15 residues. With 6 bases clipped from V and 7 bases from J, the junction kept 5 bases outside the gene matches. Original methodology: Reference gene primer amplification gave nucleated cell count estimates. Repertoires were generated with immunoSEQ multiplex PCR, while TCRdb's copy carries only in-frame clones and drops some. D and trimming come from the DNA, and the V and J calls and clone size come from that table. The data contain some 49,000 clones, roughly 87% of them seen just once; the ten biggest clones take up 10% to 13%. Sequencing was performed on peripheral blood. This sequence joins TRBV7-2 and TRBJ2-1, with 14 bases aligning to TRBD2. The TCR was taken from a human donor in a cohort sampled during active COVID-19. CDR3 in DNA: TGTGCCAGCAGGGGACTAGCGGGAGTTCGGAATGAGCAGTTCTTC. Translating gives CASRGLAGVRNEQFF.